The clone carrying this T cell receptor (beta chain) was recorded a few times. Its cognate antigen is unknown. This entry comes from a study of CD8 T cells in ankylosing spondylitis. Whole-study findings and limits: Reportedly, matched ankylosing spondylitis synovial fluid was significantly enriched for disease-linked clones.

Losses at the gene ends were 3 bases for V and 5 bases for J; bases not matched to a gene: 3. Germline V lookup: CDR1 LGHDT, CDR2 YNNKEL (reference sequence). This CDR3 is built from 13 residues. TCRdb reprocessed the 5' RACE reads via MiXCR and lists one record per CDR3 protein. The sample shows about 360,000 distinct CDR3 sequences, 20% of them seen only once. The sequencing sample was made of blood, either unsorted or a sorted T cell fraction (not recorded which). The source of this sequence is a male donor with ankylosing spondylitis or in good health (not recorded which). J is TRBJ2-5 and V is TRBV3-1, with 7 nucleotides matching TRBD2. The CDR3 DNA sequence: TGTGCCAGCAGCCACGACGGGGGGGAGACCCAGTACTTC. Its translation: CASSHDGGETQYF.